These 8 T cell receptor beta chains share one sample of origin, sequenced in a study of T cell responses to AZD1222 COVID-19 vaccine. Measured with immunoSEQ multiplex PCR; TCRdb has only the in-frame clones, and not every one. The table includes about 120,000 clones, around nine tenths detected once. Sequencing was performed on peripheral blood, taken on day 0 of AZD1222 vaccination. The source of these receptors is an adult in good health.

The DNA of the CDR3 is TGTGCCTGGAGCCGCCAGGGGGACCAGCCCCAGCATTTT. This translates into CAWSRQGDQPQHF. The gene calls are TRBV30 and TRBJ1-5; 7 nucleotides agree with TRBD1. Germline V lookup: CDR1 GTSNPN, CDR2 SVGIG (reference sequence). The CDR3 contains 13 residues. With 3 bases clipped from V and 7 bases from J, the junction kept 6 bases outside the gene matches.

This clone has a handful of counts. The CDR3 nucleotides read TGTGCCAGCAGCCAAGTCTTGAACACTGAAGCTTTCTTT. As protein: CASSQVLNTEAFF. This rearrangement joins TRBV3-1 (or the pseudogene TRBV3-2) to TRBJ1-1; D gene unclear. Trimming removed 1 base at V and 0 bases at J, with 3 bases between. Germline CDR1 and CDR2: LGHDT and YNNKEL (reference sequence). The CDR3 totals 13 residues.

The chain carries TRBV19 and TRBJ2-2; D perhaps matches TRBD1 (6 bases). V was cut by 7 bases and J by 4 bases, with 13 bases left in between. The germline gives CDR1 LNHDA, CDR2 SQIVND (reference sequence). The CDR3 is 14 residues long. CDR3 protein: CASTHRDRTGELFF. The DNA for the CDR3 is TGTGCCAGTACCCACAGGGACCGCACCGGGGAGCTGTTTTTT. The full variable domain, with the rest looked up from reference TRBV19 and TRBJ2-2, is DGGITQSPKYLFRKEGQNVTLSCEQNLNHDAMYWYRQDPGQGLRLIYYSQIVNDFQKGDIAEGYSVSREKKESFPLTVTSAQKNPTAFYLCASTHRDRTGELFFGEGSRLTVL.

CDR3 in amino acids: CASTPPGTEIRSPLHF. DNA of the CDR3: TGTGCCAGCACCCCCCCCGGGACAGAAATCCGGTCACCCCTCCACTTT. The chain couples TRBV28 to TRBJ1-6; 7 bases align to TRBD1. The V segment lost 7 bases and the J segment 10 bases; nucleotides outside the gene matches: 16. There are 16 residues in the CDR3. Germline CDR1 and CDR2: MDHEN and SYDVKM.

This chain connects TRBV7-8 to TRBJ2-6; TRBD2 aligns across 10 bases. The CDR3 runs to 21 residues. CDR1 and CDR2 from the germline V gene are SGHVS and FQNEAQ. Losses at the gene ends were 5 bases for V and 0 bases for J; bases not matched to a gene: 16. DNA for the CDR3: TGTGCCAGCAGCGCTTTCAGAACCCTAGCGGGAGTAAGCTCTGGGGCCAACGTCCTGACTTTC. Protein: CASSAFRTLAGVSSGANVLTF.

This clone was seen a few times. V and J are TRBV19 and TRBJ1-4; 8 nucleotides match TRBD1. CDR3 size: 13 residues. J lost 5 bases, V lost 5 bases, and 1 base had no gene match. CDR1 and CDR2 from the germline V gene are LNHDA and SQIVND (reference sequence). CDR3 coding DNA: TGTGCCAGTAGTCGGACAGGGAATGAAAAACTGTTTTTT. This codes for CASSRTGNEKLFF.

This clone has just one count. CDR3 nucleotide sequence: TGTGCCAGCACCTTAACAGGGGGGATCACTGAAGCTTTCTTT. Its protein product is CASTLTGGITEAFF. The chain links TRBV5-5 to TRBJ1-1, with 8 bases that match TRBD1. The CDR3 sequence is 14 residues long. CDR1 SGHKS and CDR2 YYEKEE come from the germline V gene (reference sequence). Unmatched junction bases numbered 8, after V lost 6 bases and J lost 4 bases.

The rearrangement uses TRBV19 and TRBJ2-5; 8 nucleotides agree with TRBD2. The CDR3 runs 15 residues. After removal of 1 base from V and 4 bases from J, the junction contained 5 bases not matched to a gene. Germline V gene data show CDR1 as LNHDA and CDR2 as SQIVND (reference sequence). The CDR3 region is CASSIATGLGETQYF. In DNA form, the CDR3 reads TGTGCCAGTAGTATAGCAACGGGACTAGGAGAGACCCAGTACTTC.